Included here is one T cell receptor (beta chain) sequence, with context. Its antigen is not yet known. Per-base quality was not reported, and no clone a single base away is much larger than it. Genomic DNA was extracted from sorted cells for sequencing of the TCRbeta CDR3 region. The immunoSEQ Assay was used for sequencing of TCRbeta CDR3 regions. TCRdb took this table from immuneACCESS and kept in-frame rearrangements with V and J called. Such tables lack part of the clones; where checked against another copy, unresolved V genes explain under half of the gap, and the rest is unexplained. The sample contains 15,000 or so clones, about 89% of them found a single time. More than 20% of the sample rests with the top ten. V loses 1 base of germline sequence and J loses 6 bases, and the interval between the two ends is 1 base. CDR1 is given as MNHEY and CDR2 as SMNVEV, both from the germline V gene (reference sequence). The CDR3 measures 11 amino acids from cysteine to phenylalanine. This entry keeps only the CDR3 DNA: 33 bases, framed from base 1.

Patients with autoimmune disease history or receiving systemic immunosuppression were excluded from the trial. In every dose cohort, peripheral blood was drawn for TCR sequencing at baseline, cycle 4 day 1, and cycle 7 day 1. The samples were drawn from a first-in-human, open-label, multicenter phase I dose-escalation trial of ivuxolimab. Adults with locally advanced or metastatic melanoma, renal cell, hepatocellular, or head and neck squamous cell carcinoma were enrolled in the trial. Before TCR sequencing, CD4+ T cells and CD8+ T cells from peripheral blood were sorted into separate populations. The sample originates from a study of OX40 agonist ivuxolimab in advanced cancers. With regard to the full study: The costimulatory receptor OX40 (CD134) was targeted by ivuxolimab, a fully human IgG2 agonistic monoclonal antibody. Prior anti-PD-1, anti-PD-L1 or anti-CTLA-4 therapy was permitted, and checkpoint inhibitors had been received by less than 45% of dose-escalation patients. A male proportion of approximately 83% and a mean age of about 60 years, ranging from roughly 20 to 80, were recorded for the dose-escalation cohort. Three dose-escalation patients achieved partial responses, one with hepatocellular carcinoma and two with cutaneous melanoma. The purpose of peripheral TCRbeta sequencing was to test whether ivuxolimab changed TCR sequence diversity and led to clonal T-cell expansion. The monotherapy dose-escalation portion (N ≈ 56 patients) of the phase I ivuxolimab trial is reported in the paper. Intravenous ivuxolimab was administered to patients every 2 weeks at six dose levels: 0.01, 0.1, 0.3, 1.5, 3 and 10 mg/kg. Of the approximately 50 dose-escalation patients, hepatocellular carcinoma was present in about 19, melanoma in approximately 15, renal cell carcinoma in 9 and head and neck cancer in 9. Overall results and qualifications from the work: At doses from 0.1 to 3.0 mg/kg, clonal expansion was seen in both CD4+ and CD8+ blood T cells between baseline and week 6. After ivuxolimab, more expanded clones were found on average in CD8+ T cells than in CD4+ T cells. The antigen specificity of the clonally expanded peripheral T cells was not determined. In partial responders in the 0.1-3.0 mg/kg groups, normalized peripheral clonal expansion was found to be among the lowest, especially among CD8+ T cells. Low levels of normalized T-cell clonal expansion were also shown by some nonresponding patients.

The sequence is built from TRBV27 and TRBJ2-1; the D gene is unclear. This material consisted of CD4+ or CD8+ T cells sorted from blood, taken in a trial of the OX40 agonist ivuxolimab. The sequence derives from an adult with an advanced solid tumor such as melanoma, head and neck, liver or kidney cancer. The nucleotide sequence is TGTGCCAGCAGTTTATTCAATGAGCAGTTCTTC. It translates to CASSLFNEQFF.